The clone carrying this TCR beta chain was detected only a few times. What it recognizes is unknown. The source of the sample is a study of CD8 T cells in ankylosing spondylitis. In germline, CDR1 is GTSNPN, CDR2 SVGIG (reference sequence). CDR3 length equals 14 residues. After removal of 4 bases from V and 7 bases from J, the junction contained 10 bases not matched to a gene. TCRdb fed the 5' RACE reads into MiXCR, producing one record per CDR3 protein. The table has a few hundred thousand distinct CDR3 sequences, 6.5% to 10% seen once. General study points: About 8 highly homologous variants made up a TCR beta motif, and this motif appeared characteristic of ankylosing spondylitis blood.

The chain employs TRBV30 and TRBJ1-2, with 9 bases identical to TRBD1. The specimen sequenced was blood, either unsorted or a sorted T cell fraction (not recorded which). This TCR was recovered from a male donor with ankylosing spondylitis. The CDR3 region has the DNA TGTGCCTGGACCCTACAGGGGGCGCGGGGTGGCTACACCTTC. This translates into CAWTLQGARGGYTF.